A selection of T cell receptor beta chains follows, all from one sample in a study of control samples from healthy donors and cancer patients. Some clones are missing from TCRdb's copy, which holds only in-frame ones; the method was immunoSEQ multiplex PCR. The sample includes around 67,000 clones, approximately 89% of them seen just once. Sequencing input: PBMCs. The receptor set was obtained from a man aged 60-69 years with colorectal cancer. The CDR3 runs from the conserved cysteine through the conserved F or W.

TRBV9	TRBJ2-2	CASSAGGAGELFF
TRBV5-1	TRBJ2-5	CASSLAPQRRGETQYF
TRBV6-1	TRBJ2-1	CASSESLLAGGHEQFF
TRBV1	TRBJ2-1	CTSSQEEPSGRYEQFF
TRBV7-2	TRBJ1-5	CASSFAFNEPQHF
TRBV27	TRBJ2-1	CASSLRREIHNEQFF
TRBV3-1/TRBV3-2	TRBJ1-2	CASSQDSGRDHGYTF
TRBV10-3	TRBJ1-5	CAISAGRGLDQPQHF
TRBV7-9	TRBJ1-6	CASSLGIKTDSSYNSPLHF
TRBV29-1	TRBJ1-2	CSASLSYGYTF
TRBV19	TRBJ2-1	CASSRVGYEQFF
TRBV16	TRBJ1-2	CASSQFVQAVLTF
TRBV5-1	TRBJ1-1	CASSLSGTGALSAFF
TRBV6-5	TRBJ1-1	CASSSGPTEAFF
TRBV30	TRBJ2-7	CAWSAKTRLAYEQYF
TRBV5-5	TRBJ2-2	CASSPPLAGGFENTGELFF
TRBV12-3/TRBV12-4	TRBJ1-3	CASEVASGNTIYF
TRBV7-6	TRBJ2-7	CASSLAWRTGSIHEQYF
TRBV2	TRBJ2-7	CASRGPGTESYEQYF
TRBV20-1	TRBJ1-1	CSQGTNAEAFF
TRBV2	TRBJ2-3	CASSGPTDTQYF
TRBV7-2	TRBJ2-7	CASSLYWTVSYEQYF
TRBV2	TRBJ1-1	CASCYMNTEAFF
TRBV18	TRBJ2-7	CASSPRGTVAYEQYF
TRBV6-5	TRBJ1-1	CASSRGHTEAFF
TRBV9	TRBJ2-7	CASSVVPGNEQYF
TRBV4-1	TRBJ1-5	CASSQDWGGQPQHF
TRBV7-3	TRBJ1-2	CASSDRRDSTSVYGYTF
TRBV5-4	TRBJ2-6	CASSPFGTHSGANVLTF
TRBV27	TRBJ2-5	CASQDGGGETQYF
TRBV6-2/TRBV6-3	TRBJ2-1	CASSYSTLLAGGPGSYNEQFF
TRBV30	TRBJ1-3	CAWTPPIGTVGNTIYF
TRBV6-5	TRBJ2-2	CASTPGGGGTGELFF
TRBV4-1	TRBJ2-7	CASSHPTGSPAEQYF
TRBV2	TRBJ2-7	CASSSYEQYF
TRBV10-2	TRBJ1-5	CASSAAGGRGGNQPQHF
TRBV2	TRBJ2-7	CASSGQTPSYEQYF
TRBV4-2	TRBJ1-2	CASSQDTGAGYGYTF
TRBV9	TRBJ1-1	CASSVSGVVDTEAFF
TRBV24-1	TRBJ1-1	CATSDPGTANTEAFF